One and the same sample provided the 26 T cell receptor beta chains below, sequenced in a study of T cells expressing NK-cell markers. TCRdb reprocessed the 5' RACE reads, keeping one entry per CDR3 protein, no DNA. The sample includes about 150,000 distinct CDR3 sequences. Sequencing input: blood T cells: a sorted CD56 or NKG2C T cell subset, CD4+ or CD8+ T cells, or bulk PBMC T cells (not recorded which). The receptor set was obtained from a man aged 18-70 years in good health.

This rearrangement joins TRBV7-8 to TRBJ2-5. Germline V CDR1 and CDR2: SGHVS, FQNEAQ. CDR3 length equals 15 residues. CDR3 protein: CASSFAVANQETQYF.

This chain joins TRBV5-6 and TRBJ2-7; TCRdb indicates TRBD1, and absent DNA this call remains unverified. CDR1 and CDR2 (germline): SGHDT, YYEEEE. The CDR3 consists of 14 residues. This CDR3 reads CASSQGIIYDEQYF.

This chain connects TRBV9 to TRBJ1-6; TCRdb selects TRBD1, and the lack of DNA leaves this call unchecked. This CDR3 spans 16 amino acids. Germline V gives CDR1 SGDLS, CDR2 YYNGEE. CDR3 sequence: CASSVGGSLFNSPLHF.

This rearrangement joins TRBV3-1 to TRBJ2-3; TCRdb's D call of TRBD2 is untestable without DNA. The CDR3 length is 16 residues. The V gene's germline CDR1 is LGHDT and CDR2 YNNKEL (reference sequence). CDR3 residues: CASMPTRISGTDTQYF.

This sequence joins TRBV20-1 and TRBJ2-1; TCRdb proposes TRBD2, but this gene call is untestable without DNA. The CDR3 runs 14 residues. Looked up from germline, CDR1 is DFQATT and CDR2 is SNEGSKA (reference sequence). CDR3 residues: CSALLAGGPREQFF.

This chain uses TRBV5-1 with TRBJ2-7; TCRdb gives TRBD1 as the D gene, but with no DNA this cannot be confirmed. CDR1 is SGHRS and CDR2 is YFSETQ in the germline V gene. CDR3 size: 16 residues. The CDR3 here is CASSFPRGQYPYEQYF.

The V call is TRBV29-1, the J call TRBJ1-1; TCRdb gives TRBD1 as the D gene, but with no DNA this cannot be confirmed. The CDR3 consists of 15 residues. Germline CDR1 reads SQVTM; CDR2 reads ANQGSEA. CDR3 loop: CSGSATGGGYTEAFF.

V gene TRBV7-2 combines with J gene TRBJ2-5; TCRdb's D call of TRBD2 is untestable without DNA. This CDR3 is 14 amino acids long. Per the germline V gene, CDR1 is SGHTA and CDR2 is FQGNSA. The CDR3 reads CASSLLGGKETQYF. Complete variable domain (other parts from reference TRBV7-2 and TRBJ2-5): GAGVSQSPSNKVTEKGKDVELRCDPISGHTALYWYRQSLGQGLEFLIYFQGNSAPDKSGLPSDRFSAERTGGSVSTLTIQRTQQEDSAVYLCASSLLGGKETQYFGPGTRLLVL.

The V and J genes are TRBV19 and TRBJ2-3; TCRdb selects TRBD1, and the lack of DNA leaves this call unchecked. CDR3 length: 16 amino acids. The germline CDR1 and CDR2 sequences are LNHDA and SQIVND (reference sequence). The CDR3 reads CASSDWGAISTDTQYF.

The rearrangement links TRBV20-1 to TRBJ2-3; TCRdb's assignment of TRBD2 cannot be checked, as there is no DNA. CDR1 DFQATT and CDR2 SNEGSKA come from the germline V gene (reference sequence). The CDR3 has 15 amino acids. CDR3: CSARGSGGDSDTQYF.

CDR3 loop: CASRTGGRETQYF. The chain combines TRBV11-2 with TRBJ2-5; without DNA, the TCRdb call of TRBD1 cannot be checked. Germline V CDR1 and CDR2: SGHAT, FQNNGV. The CDR3 is 13 amino acids. The whole variable domain, filled in from reference TRBV11-2 and TRBJ2-5, reads EAGVAQSPRYKIIEKRQSVAFWCNPISGHATLYWYQQILGQGPKLLIQFQNNGVVDDSQLPKDRFSAERLKGVDSTLKIQPAKLEDSAVYLCASRTGGRETQYFGPGTRLLVL.

This sequence joins TRBV6-6 and TRBJ2-3; TCRdb outputs TRBD2, but without DNA this stays unchecked. The length of the CDR3 is 13 residues. CDR1 is MNHNY and CDR2 is SVGAGI in the germline V gene (reference sequence). The CDR3 loop is CASSSGLEDTQYF.

The chain has TRBV12-3 or TRBV12-4 and TRBJ2-7. The CDR3 totals 14 residues. This chain's CDR3 is CASSFFKAAYEQYF.

The chain couples TRBV9 to TRBJ1-2; TCRdb lists TRBD1, though no DNA is available to test this call. The CDR3 loop spans 14 amino acids. Germline CDR1 and CDR2: SGDLS and YYNGEE. CDR3: CASSAGTDNYGYTF.

The chain links TRBV5-1 to TRBJ2-7; checking the TCRdb D call of TRBD1 is not possible without DNA. The CDR3 length is 14 residues. Per the germline V gene, CDR1 is SGHRS and CDR2 is YFSETQ. The CDR3 sequence is CASSSGTGPFGQYF.

V is TRBV5-6 and J is TRBJ1-1; without DNA, the TCRdb call of TRBD1 cannot be checked. The CDR3 contains 15 residues. Germline assignment: CDR1 SGHDT and CDR2 YYEEEE. This CDR3 reads CASSLAPRGSTEAFF. The entire variable domain, with the rest obtained from reference TRBV5-6 and TRBJ1-1, is as follows: DAGVTQSPTHLIKTRGQQVTLRCSPKSGHDTVSWYQQALGQGPQFIFQYYEEEERQRGNFPDRFSGHQFPNYSSELNVNALLLGDSALYLCASSLAPRGSTEAFFGQGTRLTVV.

This chain uses TRBV12-3 or TRBV12-4 with TRBJ1-2; TCRdb's D gene call, TRBD1, goes unchecked for lack of DNA. The CDR3 covers 13 residues. The CDR3 sequence is CASSLRQGEGYTF.

The rearrangement joins TRBV13 to TRBJ2-1; TCRdb lists TRBD1, though no DNA is available to test this call. The length of the CDR3 is 14 residues. The germline V gene has CDR1 PRHDT and CDR2 FYEKMQ (reference sequence). CDR3 sequence: CASSGTGSYNEQFF.

V gene TRBV20-1 combines with J gene TRBJ2-5. The CDR3 consists of 15 residues. Germline CDR1 reads DFQATT; CDR2 reads SNEGSKA (reference sequence). The CDR3 here is CSARDNGITQETQYF.

The chain combines TRBV7-6 with TRBJ2-5; TCRdb calls TRBD1, which cannot be checked without DNA. Looked up from germline, CDR1 is SGHVS and CDR2 is FNYEAQ. The CDR3 is made up of 15 amino acids. CDR3: CASSLARTGAETQYF. The full variable domain, with the rest looked up from reference TRBV7-6 and TRBJ2-5, is GAGVSQSPRYKVTKRGQDVALRCDPISGHVSLYWYRQALGQGPEFLTYFNYEAQQDKSGLPNDRFSAERPEGSISTLTIQRTEQRDSAMYRCASSLARTGAETQYFGPGTRLLVL.

The chain uses TRBV13 and TRBJ2-1; TCRdb names TRBD1, which stays unverified in the absence of DNA. Germline CDR1 and CDR2: PRHDT and FYEKMQ (reference sequence). This CDR3 has 15 residues. CDR3 amino acids: CASSLGGAGYNEQFF. Supplemented by reference TRBV13 and TRBJ2-1, the full variable domain reads AAGVIQSPRHLIKEKRETATLKCYPIPRHDTVYWYQQGPGQDPQFLISFYEKMQSDKGSIPDRFSAQQFSDYHSELNMSSLELGDSALYFCASSLGGAGYNEQFFGPGTRLTVL.

The chain combines TRBV7-2 with TRBJ1-5. Germline V lookup: CDR1 SGHTA, CDR2 FQGNSA. This CDR3 contains 19 residues. CDR3 region: CASSFALAISPVGNQPQHF. Based on the CDR3 plus reference TRBV7-2 and TRBJ1-5, the full variable domain is GAGVSQSPSNKVTEKGKDVELRCDPISGHTALYWYRQSLGQGLEFLIYFQGNSAPDKSGLPSDRFSAERTGGSVSTLTIQRTQQEDSAVYLCASSFALAISPVGNQPQHFGDGTRLSIL.

The V gene is TRBV19, the J gene TRBJ1-2; TCRdb's D call of TRBD1 is untestable without DNA. The length of the CDR3 is 16 residues. CDR1 is LNHDA, CDR2 SQIVND, per germline (reference sequence). CDR3 sequence: CASSIFSWTGNYGYTF.

The chain links TRBV14 to TRBJ2-7; TCRdb's D gene call, TRBD2, goes unchecked for lack of DNA. The germline gives CDR1 SGHDN, CDR2 FVKESK. The CDR3 contains 14 residues. The CDR3 here is CASSPTSGPYEQYF.

V is TRBV29-1 and J is TRBJ1-2; absent DNA, TCRdb's TRBD1 call cannot be checked. Germline loops: CDR1 SQVTM, CDR2 ANQGSEA. The CDR3 sequence is 13 residues long. The CDR3 is CSVVGQGNYGYTF.

The chain employs TRBV3-1 and TRBJ2-1; the D call from TCRdb, TRBD2, cannot be confirmed without DNA. CDR3 length equals 17 residues. The germline V gene has CDR1 LGHDT and CDR2 YNNKEL (reference sequence). CDR3 protein: CASSQLVAGGLYNEQFF.